Following are 8 T cell receptor beta chains from one sample sequenced in a study of T-cell reconstitution after alpha-beta-depleted transplantation in children. A library of TCRbeta sequences, prepared with unique molecular identifiers, was generated. Each CDR3 protein gets one entry after TCRdb re-called the PCR reads with MiXCR. The profile shows hundreds of thousands of distinct CDR3 sequences, 11% of them singletons. The sample was PBMCs, taken before TCRalphabeta/CD19-depleted stem cell transplant. These receptors were collected from a child less than two years old with acute myeloid leukemia, due to receive a stem cell transplant.

This clonotype was recorded at least ten times. The CDR3 reads CSSPGRSSYNEQFF. CDR3 nucleotides: TGCAGCAGCCCTGGACGGAGCTCCTACAATGAGCAGTTCTTC. The rearrangement joins TRBV29-1 to TRBJ2-1; D gene unclear. In germline, CDR1 is SQVTM, CDR2 ANQGSEA. Trimming removed 8 bases from V and 0 bases from J, with 14 bases in between. The length of the CDR3 is 14 residues.

Concerning this clonotype itself: A read error is possible here, since a much larger clone lies one base away. The genes are TRBV20-1 and TRBJ1-1; the D gene is possibly TRBD1 (5 bases). Germline loops: CDR1 DFQATT, CDR2 SNEGSKA (reference sequence). The CDR3 consists of 12 residues. The CDR3 DNA reads TGCCGTGTAGGGACTATGAACACTGAAGCTTTCTTT. Protein: CRVGTMNTEAFF.

This clonotype was seen many times. This sequence joins TRBV7-2 and TRBJ2-5; the match to TRBD2 covers 11 bases. Per the germline V gene, CDR1 is SGHTA and CDR2 is FQGNSA. CDR3 length: 13 residues. V dropped 4 bases and J dropped 10; count of bases not matched to a gene: 5. The CDR3 DNA is TGTGCCAGCAGCTCGGGACTAGCGGTGGTCCAGTACTTC. This translates into CASSSGLAVVQYF.

This clonotype appeared many times. The chain couples TRBV20-1 to TRBJ1-2; D is unresolved. V lost 6 bases, J lost 8 bases, and 22 bases lay in between. The CDR3 spans 14 residues. Per germline, CDR1 DFQATT and CDR2 SNEGSKA (reference sequence). This chain's CDR3 is CSASASEILIGYTF. For the CDR3, the DNA is TGCAGTGCCAGCGCATCGGAAATTCTTATAGGCTACACCTTC.

V usage is TRBV7-2 and J usage is TRBJ2-5; TRBD2 is a possible D gene (5 bases). Trimming pared 4 bases from V and 4 bases from J, leaving 16 bases between. The CDR3 length is 15 residues. CDR1 and CDR2 (germline): SGHTA, FQGNSA. The CDR3 spells CASSSLFATIETQYF. The CDR3 nucleotides read TGTGCCAGCAGCTCGTTGTTTGCGACTATAGAGACCCAGTACTTC. Full variable domain (outside the CDR3, taken from reference TRBV7-2 and TRBJ2-5): GAGVSQSPSNKVTEKGKDVELRCDPISGHTALYWYRQSLGQGLEFLIYFQGNSAPDKSGLPSDRFSAERTGGSVSTLTIQRTQQEDSAVYLCASSSLFATIETQYFGPGTRLLVL.

The gene calls are TRBV14 and TRBJ2-2; 8 nucleotides agree with TRBD2. V shed 2 bases, J shed 2 bases, and the junction held 4 bases outside the gene matches. The CDR3 has 16 residues. CDR1 SGHDN and CDR2 FVKESK come from the germline V gene. In DNA, the CDR3 is TGTGCCAGCAGCCAACTAGCGGGTCTTAACACCGGGGAGCTGTTTTTT. Protein: CASSQLAGLNTGELFF.

The sample holds a few counts of this clonotype. This chain links TRBV9 with TRBJ2-2; 7 nucleotides line up with TRBD1. J gave up 4 bases and V 5 bases, and 26 bases lay outside the gene matches. The CDR3 sequence is 21 residues long. Per the germline V gene, CDR1 is SGDLS and CDR2 is YYNGEE. CDR3 residues: CASSGFGTDPKKYERTGELFF. The DNA for the CDR3 is TGTGCCAGCAGTGGCTTCGGGACAGACCCAAAAAAATATGAACGCACCGGGGAGCTGTTTTTT.

This clonotype was observed at least ten times. The rearrangement joins TRBV13 to TRBJ2-3; D uncertain. The CDR3 extends over 14 amino acids. Germline V CDR1 and CDR2: PRHDT, FYEKMQ (reference sequence). The V end was cut by 4 bases, the J end by 2 bases, with 10 bases between. CDR3 sequence (DNA): TGTGCCAGCAGCTCAACGCGCGACACAGATACGCAGTATTTT. Translated: CASSSTRDTDTQYF. The full variable domain, with the rest looked up from reference TRBV13 and TRBJ2-3, is AAGVIQSPRHLIKEKRETATLKCYPIPRHDTVYWYQQGPGQDPQFLISFYEKMQSDKGSIPDRFSAQQFSDYHSELNMSSLELGDSALYFCASSSTRDTDTQYFGPGTRLTVL.